Shown below are 5 T cell receptor beta chains from a single sample sequenced in a study of blood T cell repertoires in COVID-19 (dated by TCRdb to between 2020 and 2021). The protocol used for the library was the immunoSEQ multiplex PCR assay. Entries here come from immuneACCESS through TCRdb and include only in-frame sequences with V and J called. Some clones fail to appear in such tables; in the studies checked, an unresolved V gene covers under half of the shortfall, and the cause of the remainder is unknown. Here the sample has a few hundred thousand clones; around four fifths occur a single time. The top ten hold under 3% of the sample. The sample comprised peripheral blood. The receptors were sampled from a man in his fifties or sixties with active or convalescent COVID-19.

In nucleotides, the CDR3 is TGTGCCAGCAGCGTAGGAGGAAGCCCGAACACTGAAGCTTTCTTT. This sequence encodes CASSVGGSPNTEAFF. This chain connects TRBV9 to TRBJ1-1; D is uncertain. The CDR3 totals 15 residues. V was cut by 0 bases and J by 1 base, with 10 bases left in between. CDR1 is SGDLS and CDR2 is YYNGEE in the germline V gene. Full variable domain (rest looked up from reference TRBV9 and TRBJ1-1): DSGVTQTPKHLITATGQRVTLRCSPRSGDLSVYWYQQSLDQGLQFLIQYYNGEERAKGNILERFSAQQFPDLHSELNLSSLELGDSALYFCASSVGGSPNTEAFFGQGTRLTVV.

The chain couples TRBV2 to TRBJ1-2; no clear D gene. V lost 7 bases and J lost 0, with 12 bases in between. CDR1 and CDR2 (germline): SNHLY, FYNNEI. There are 14 residues in the CDR3. CDR3: CASNAPSSNYGYTF. The DNA of the CDR3 is TGTGCCAGCAACGCCCCGAGTTCTAACTATGGCTACACCTTC.

This clone was counted once. The CDR3 is CASSVGDNEAYGYTF. Here the CDR3 DNA reads TGTGCCAGCAGCGTAGGAGATAACGAAGCCTATGGCTACACCTTC. The V gene is TRBV9, the J gene TRBJ1-2; unclear D gene. CDR1 is SGDLS and CDR2 is YYNGEE in the germline V gene. V was cut by 0 bases and J by 4 bases, with 13 bases left in between. The CDR3 covers 15 residues.

This clone was seen a single time. This chain connects TRBV5-4 to TRBJ2-7; 8 nucleotides match TRBD2. The CDR3 is made up of 14 amino acids. Germline CDR1 and CDR2: SGHNT and YYREEE (reference sequence). Unmatched junction bases numbered 6, after V lost 4 bases and J lost 3 bases. CDR3 sequence reads: CASSAPGTSYEQYF. The CDR3 region has the DNA TGTGCCAGCAGCGCCCCCGGGACTAGCTACGAGCAGTACTTC.

The chain links TRBV6-5 to TRBJ2-3, with TRBD2 matching 7 bases. The CDR3 consists of 14 residues. The germline V gene has CDR1 MNHEY and CDR2 SVGAGI. V dropped 8 bases and J dropped 3; count of bases not matched to a gene: 8. The CDR3 here is CASHSPGGTDTQYF. The CDR3 DNA sequence: TGTGCCAGCCACTCCCCGGGGGGTACAGATACGCAGTATTTT.